This T cell receptor (beta chain) was retrieved from a study of blood T cell repertoires in COVID-19. The wider study: Collection of acute and convalescent COVID-19 samples took place in the United States, Italy and Spain. PBMCs, B-cell-depleted T cells, or T cells were the source of the cDNA or gDNA that made up the material.

Per the original data handling: Amplifying reference gene primers gave estimates of nucleated cell counts. Clones were sequenced by immunoSEQ multiplex PCR, and TCRdb holds only the in-frame ones, with some missing. From that table come the V and J calls and clone size; the DNA was used to work out D and trimming. This sample has 180,000 or so clones; approximately 86% occur once, and the top ten carry approximately 8%. The germline gives CDR1 SGHAT, CDR2 FQNNGV. The length of the CDR3 is 14 residues. Trimming at V came to 7 bases and at J to 6 bases, leaving 6 bases not matched to a gene. The clonotype comes from a man between 60 and 75 years old with acute or convalescent COVID-19. Sequenced: peripheral blood. The V call is TRBV11-2, the J call TRBJ2-7; 13 bases are shared with TRBD2. CDR3 region: CASKWTSGSSEQYF. The CDR3 coding sequence is TGTGCCAGCAAGTGGACTAGCGGGAGCTCCGAGCAGTACTTC.